This is a list of T cell receptor beta chains from one sample in a study of blood T cell repertoires in COVID-19. The assay was immunoSEQ multiplex PCR, and TCRdb's table has in-frame clones only and misses some. Of over 350,000 clones listed, around 86% are singletons. Specimen: peripheral blood. These receptors all stem from a woman aged 30 to 39 with active or convalescent COVID-19. Both conserved end residues are part of each CDR3. The D gene is left open where the match is weak. Part of the rows lack a size; the others show once, few, many or a class for expanded clones.

d_call j_call v_call clone_size cdr3_nt cdr3_aa
NA TRBJ1-1 TRBV14 NA TGTGCCAGCAGCCAAGGGGGATACAGGGAGACTGAAGCTTTCTTT CASSQGGYRETEAFF
TRBD1 TRBJ1-5 TRBV5-6 NA TGTGCCAGCAGCCTGGGACAGGGCTATCAGCCCCAGCATTTT CASSLGQGYQPQHF
NA TRBJ2-7 TRBV27 NA TGTGCCAGCAGTTTAGGAGGCCCTAGATACGAGCAGTACTTC CASSLGGPRYEQYF
TRBD1 TRBJ1-2 TRBV7-9 NA TGTGCCAGCAGCTCGCGGCAGGGGGTCTATGGCTACACCTTC CASSSRQGVYGYTF
TRBD1 TRBJ1-6 TRBV18 NA TGTGCCAGCTCATCGACAGGGGGCTCCTATAATTCACCCCTCCACTTT CASSSTGGSYNSPLHF
NA TRBJ1-1 TRBV5-1 NA TGCGCCAGCAGCGCGTGGGACACGAACACTGAAGCTTTCTTT CASSAWDTNTEAFF
NA TRBJ2-7 TRBV19 once TGTGCCAGTAGTTCCTCAGGGTACGAGCAGTACTTC CASSSSGYEQYF
TRBD2 TRBJ2-7 TRBV2 NA TGTGCCAGCAGCCCCTCCGGTCTAGCGGCCTACGAGCAGTACTTC CASSPSGLAAYEQYF
NA TRBJ1-4 TRBV19 NA TGTGCCAGTAGTATGACTGTGGTAGAAAAACTGTTTTTT CASSMTVVEKLFF
NA TRBJ1-1 TRBV30 NA TGTGCCTGGAGTTCCCCATCGGTGAACACTGAAGCTTTCTTT CAWSSPSVNTEAFF
NA TRBJ2-3 TRBV13 NA TGTGCCAGCAGCTTAGGCGGGAGCACAGATACGCAGTATTTT CASSLGGSTDTQYF
NA TRBJ2-3 TRBV5-8 NA TGTGCCAGCAGCCGATCGGGACACTATAGCACAGATACGCAGTATTTT CASSRSGHYSTDTQYF
TRBD1 TRBJ1-3 TRBV11-2 once TGTGCCAGCAGCCCAAGAGGGGGCGCGGGGGGAAACACCATATATTTT CASSPRGGAGGNTIYF
TRBD1 TRBJ2-4 TRBV2 NA TGTGCCAGCAGCATAGTACAGGGGGACATTCAGTACTTC CASSIVQGDIQYF
NA TRBJ2-3 TRBV21-1 NA TGTGCCAGCAGTGCTACCCGAATAGCGGGAGGCCGTAGCACAGATACGCAGTATTTT CASSATRIAGGRSTDTQYF
TRBD1 TRBJ2-7 TRBV2 NA TGTGCCAGCAGGGGGACAGTGGTCTACGAGCAGTACTTC CASRGTVVYEQYF
NA TRBJ1-2 TRBV4-1 NA TGCGCCAGCAGCCAAGAATCCACAGTCAGCCATGGCTACACCTTC CASSQESTVSHGYTF
NA TRBJ1-4 TRBV25-1 NA TGTGCCAGCAGGGAGGGGGGGATGATTGGAAAACTGTTTTTT CASREGGMIGKLFF
NA TRBJ2-3 TRBV29-1 NA TGCAGCGTTGAGTCCGGCACAGATACGCAGTATTTT CSVESGTDTQYF
NA TRBJ2-6 TRBV11-2 NA TGTGCCAGCAGCTCTGAGTATTCTGGGGCCAACGTCCTGACTTTC CASSSEYSGANVLTF
NA TRBJ1-3 TRBV6-5 NA TGTGCCAGCGGAGGGACCGCCGACTCTGGAAACACCATATATTTT CASGGTADSGNTIYF
TRBD2 TRBJ2-1 TRBV6-4 NA TGTGCCAGCAGTTTGTCGGGGGGAAGATACAATGAGCAGTTCTTC CASSLSGGRYNEQFF
NA TRBJ1-4 TRBV9 NA TGTGCCAGCAACTCGGAGGGGGGGTCTAATGAAAAACTGTTTTTT CASNSEGGSNEKLFF
NA TRBJ1-4 TRBV7-9 once TGTGCCAGCAGCCCACTCCGGCCAGGGGAAAATGAAAAACTGTTTTTT CASSPLRPGENEKLFF
TRBD1 TRBJ1-2 TRBV18 NA TGTGCCAGCTCACCGGGACAGGGGGACTATGGCTACACCTTC CASSPGQGDYGYTF
TRBD2 TRBJ2-1 TRBV9 NA TGTGCCAGCAGCGAGACTAGCAGGTACAATGAGCAGTTCTTC CASSETSRYNEQFF
NA TRBJ1-1 TRBV19 once TGTGCCAGTAGTATCCAGCCCCTTCTCGAACAGCTAAACACTGAAGCTTTCTTT CASSIQPLLEQLNTEAFF
TRBD2 TRBJ2-3 TRBV6-4 NA TGTGCCAGCAGTACCAGCTCGGGCGGGGGGGGCACAGATACGCAGTATTTT CASSTSSGGGGTDTQYF
NA TRBJ1-1 TRBV19 NA TGTGCCAGTAGAACTGGGACATTGAACACTGAAGCTTTCTTT CASRTGTLNTEAFF
NA TRBJ2-5 TRBV6-6 NA TGTGCCAGCAAACCGTCGGGGACTTTCCAAGAGACCCAGTACTTC CASKPSGTFQETQYF
TRBD1 TRBJ2-5 TRBV6-1 NA TGTGCCAGCAGTGTTTATTTGTTTGGGACAGGGGTGAAAGAGACCCAGTACTTC CASSVYLFGTGVKETQYF
TRBD2 TRBJ2-7 TRBV10-2 NA TGCGCCACCGGGATAGCGGGGGGATACGAGCAGTACTTC CATGIAGGYEQYF
NA TRBJ2-1 TRBV12-5 few TGTGCTAGACCCCTCCCTCCCAGATCACCCTACAATGAGCAGTTCTTC CARPLPPRSPYNEQFF
TRBD2 TRBJ2-7 TRBV11-2 few TGTGCCAGCAGCTTAGGACTAGCGGGGGAGCAGTACTTC CASSLGLAGEQYF
TRBD2 TRBJ2-2 TRBV4-1 NA TGCGCCAGCAGCCAATTGGGGTTGACTAGCGGAGCCGGGGAGCTGTTTTTT CASSQLGLTSGAGELFF
TRBD1 TRBJ1-6 TRBV4-1 NA TGCGCCAGCAGCTATTACGGGGACAGGAACAATTCACCCCTCCACTTT CASSYYGDRNNSPLHF
NA TRBJ1-3 TRBV6-6 once TGTGCCAGCAGTTACCGGGTTACAAGCTCTGGAAACACCATATATTTT CASSYRVTSSGNTIYF
TRBD2 TRBJ2-1 TRBV4-1 NA TGCGCCAGCAGCCAACCGACTAGCGGGAGTCCCCATGAGCAGTTCTTC CASSQPTSGSPHEQFF
NA TRBJ2-7 TRBV18 NA TGTGCCAGCTCTTCCGGGAGCGAGCTCTACGAGCAGTACTTC CASSSGSELYEQYF
NA TRBJ1-2 TRBV25-1 NA TGTGCCAGCAGTGAATATTCCCGGTTTTCCTACACCTTC CASSEYSRFSYTF
TRBD1 TRBJ1-1 TRBV4-2 NA TGTGCCAGCAGCCATGACACAGGGGGGGCGCGGTTGTCAGCTTTCTTT CASSHDTGGARLSAFF
TRBD2 TRBJ2-7 TRBV2 NA TGTGCCAGCAAACCCGGGACTAGCGGAACCTACGAGCAGTACTTC CASKPGTSGTYEQYF
TRBD2 TRBJ2-5 TRBV13 NA TGTGCCAGCAGCTTAGGATTAGCGGGAGGATCAGAGACCCAGTACTTC CASSLGLAGGSETQYF
TRBD1 TRBJ1-4 TRBV25-1 NA TGTGCCAGCAGTGAATTTCCACAGGGGGCGGGCGAAAAACTGTTTTTT CASSEFPQGAGEKLFF
TRBD1 TRBJ2-3 TRBV19 NA TGTGCCAGTAGTTTACAGACAGGGGGAACAGATACGCAGTATTTT CASSLQTGGTDTQYF
TRBD1 TRBJ2-7 TRBV9 once TGTGCCAGCAGCCCGGGACAGGGGCCCCGCGAGCAGTACTTC CASSPGQGPREQYF
TRBD1 TRBJ2-2 TRBV28 NA TGTGCCAGCCGTACAGGGGGCGAAGGGTCCGGGGAGCTGTTTTTT CASRTGGEGSGELFF
NA TRBJ1-5 TRBV18 NA TGTGCCAGCTCACTTTCGGACAGTAGCAATCAGCCCCAGCATTTT CASSLSDSSNQPQHF